This T cell receptor (beta chain) was retrieved from a study of shared clonotypes between healthy human individuals. General study points: Across a handful of donors, naive CD4 shared around 5.4%, naive CD8 more than 3%, memory CD4 roughly 2.1%, memory CD8 around 0.36%. Represented diversity, genetic and exposure-history alike, was limited by few donors.

Several immunoSEQ plates held equal portions of the genomic DNA taken from each subset. Libraries were prepared by immunoSEQ multiplex PCR; TCRdb keeps only in-frame clonotypes and omits some of them. The sample yields 2 million to 2.5 million clones, about 92% seen once. Positively selected for CCR7, the CD45RO-negative cells used as naive CD8 cells excluded terminally differentiated effector memory CD45RA+ cells. A remark on this clone: The antigen remains undetermined. Additional DNA sequences in this sample encode the identical CDR3.

Germline CDR1 reads SEHNR; CDR2 reads FQNEAQ (reference sequence). The V gene lost 0 bases and the J gene lost 7 bases, with 7 bases spanning the gap. The CDR3 is 12 residues long. V usage is TRBV7-9 and J usage is TRBJ2-7; D unclear. Specimen: naive CD8+ T cells from PBMCs. This sequence originates from a man aged 18-30 years in good health. Some clones in this sample may be carry-over from other donors' samples. CDR3 sequence: CASSLALGEQYF. In nucleotides, the CDR3 is TGTGCCAGCAGCTTAGCGCTTGGGGAGCAGTACTTC.